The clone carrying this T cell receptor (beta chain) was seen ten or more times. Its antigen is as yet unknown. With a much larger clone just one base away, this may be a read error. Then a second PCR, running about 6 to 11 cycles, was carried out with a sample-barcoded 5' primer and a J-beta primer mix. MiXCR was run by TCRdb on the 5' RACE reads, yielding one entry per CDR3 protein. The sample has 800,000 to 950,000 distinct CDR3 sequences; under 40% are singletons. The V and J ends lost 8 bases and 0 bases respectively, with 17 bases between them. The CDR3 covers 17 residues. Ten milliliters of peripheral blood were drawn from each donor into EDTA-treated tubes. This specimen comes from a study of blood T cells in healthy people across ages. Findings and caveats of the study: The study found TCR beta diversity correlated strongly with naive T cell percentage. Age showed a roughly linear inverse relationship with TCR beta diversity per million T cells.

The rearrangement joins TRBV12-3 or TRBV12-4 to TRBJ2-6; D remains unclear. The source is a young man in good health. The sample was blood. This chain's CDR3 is CASRPYSLSSGANVLTF. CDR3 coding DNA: TGTGCCAGCCGCCCCTACAGTTTGAGCTCTGGGGCCAACGTCCTGACTTTC.